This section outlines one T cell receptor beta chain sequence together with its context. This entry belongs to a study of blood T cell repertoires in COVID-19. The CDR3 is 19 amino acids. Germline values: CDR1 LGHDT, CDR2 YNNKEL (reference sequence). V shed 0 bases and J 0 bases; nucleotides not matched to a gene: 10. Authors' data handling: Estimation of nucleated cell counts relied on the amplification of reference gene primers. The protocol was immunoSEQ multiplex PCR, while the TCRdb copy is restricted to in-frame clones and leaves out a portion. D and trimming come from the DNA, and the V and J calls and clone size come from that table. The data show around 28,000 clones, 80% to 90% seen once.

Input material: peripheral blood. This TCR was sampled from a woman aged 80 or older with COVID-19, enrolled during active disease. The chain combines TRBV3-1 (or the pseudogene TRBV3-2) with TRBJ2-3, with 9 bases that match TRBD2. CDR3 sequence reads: CASSQDPAGGFSSTDTQYF. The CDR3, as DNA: TGTGCCAGCAGCCAAGATCCAGCGGGGGGATTTTCTAGCACAGATACGCAGTATTTT.